These T cell receptor beta chains were read from a single sample in a study of CD8+ T cells in alopecia areata. Using immunoSEQ multiplex PCR, the repertoire was profiled, and TCRdb retains in-frame clones only, with some absent. The sample lists 80,000 to 100,000 clones, around 45% seen once, with approximately 1.5% in the top ten. Sequenced material: CD4+ T cells sorted from blood. All receptors derive from a human donor with alopecia areata. The CDR3 runs from the conserved cysteine through the conserved F or W. Each record gives: J gene, clone size, V gene, D gene, CDR3 protein, CDR3 DNA. A D gene is named only where the DNA matches it firmly. Only some rows state a clone size, as once, few, many or a class for expanded clones.

>TRBJ2-1|NA|TRBV23-1|NA
CASSQCSGNNEQFF
TGCGCCAGCAGTCAATGTTCAGGGAACAATGAGCAGTTCTTC
>TRBJ1-4|NA|TRBV18|NA
CASSIATRLNEKLFF
TGTGCCAGCTCAATCGCGACACGGCTTAATGAAAAACTGTTTTTT
>TRBJ2-4|NA|TRBV14|TRBD1
CASSHRQGARAKNIQYF
TGTGCCAGCAGCCATAGACAGGGGGCGCGGGCCAAAAACATTCAGTACTTC
>TRBJ1-1|few|TRBV18|NA
CASSPGDTEAFF
TGTGCCAGCTCACCGGGAGACACTGAAGCTTTCTTT
>TRBJ2-5|few|TRBV7-9|TRBD2
CASSIWTSAYQETQYF
TGTGCCAGCAGCATATGGACTAGCGCGTACCAAGAGACCCAGTACTTC
>TRBJ2-3|NA|TRBV7-9|NA
CASNLGPSTDTQYF
TGTGCCAGCAATTTGGGCCCTAGCACAGATACGCAGTATTTT
>TRBJ2-1|few|TRBV29-1|TRBD2
CSADTSGSNNEQFF
TGCAGCGCCGACACTAGCGGGAGCAACAATGAGCAGTTCTTC
>TRBJ2-7|few|TRBV7-2|NA
CASSLNGPAYEQYF
TGTGCCAGCAGCTTAAACGGGCCAGCCTACGAGCAGTACTTC
>TRBJ2-3|medium-sized|TRBV20-1|NA
CSARKTDTQYF
TGCAGTGCTAGGAAAACGGATACGCAGTATTTT
>TRBJ1-1|NA|TRBV7-2|TRBD1
CASSLVSGTGNAAFF
TGTGCCAGCAGCTTAGTGTCGGGGACAGGGAACGCGGCTTTCTTT
>TRBJ1-1|NA|TRBV29-1|TRBD1
CSVEKGQGSEAFF
TGCAGCGTTGAAAAGGGACAGGGGTCGGAAGCTTTCTTT
>TRBJ2-7|few|TRBV6-1|NA
CASSQPYEQYF
TGTGCCAGCAGCCAGCCCTACGAGCAGTACTTC
>TRBJ2-3|NA|TRBV7-9|TRBD2
CASSFRTTSGVRDTQYF
TGTGCCAGCAGTTTCAGAACGACTAGCGGGGTCAGAGATACGCAGTATTTT
>TRBJ1-2|NA|TRBV5-1|NA
CASSSHLRDHYGYTF
TGCGCCAGCAGCAGTCATCTACGGGATCACTATGGCTACACCTTC
>TRBJ2-7|few|TRBV7-2|TRBD2
CASTGQGLAGGYEQYF
TGTGCCAGCACAGGCCAGGGGCTAGCGGGAGGGTACGAGCAGTACTTC
>TRBJ2-3|NA|TRBV30|NA
CAWSLLEGDTQYF
TGTGCCTGGAGTCTCCTAGAGGGAGATACGCAGTATTTT
>TRBJ2-7|NA|TRBV5-1|NA
CASRLGGQYYEQYF
TGCGCCAGCCGTCTCGGAGGACAGTACTACGAGCAGTACTTC
>TRBJ2-7|NA|TRBV29-1|NA
CSAKQGSSYEQYF
TGCAGCGCAAAACAGGGTAGCTCCTACGAGCAGTACTTC
>TRBJ2-3|NA|TRBV18|TRBD1
CASSRSAGQGTDTQYF
TGTGCCAGCTCACGGAGTGCGGGACAGGGGACAGATACGCAGTATTTT
>TRBJ2-4|few|TRBV10-3|NA
CAISAAGTSAKNIQYF
TGTGCCATCAGTGCCGCCGGGACCTCCGCCAAAAACATTCAGTACTTC
>TRBJ2-5|NA|TRBV5-6|NA
CASSAYGGPMYQETQYF
TGTGCCAGCAGCGCGTACGGGGGCCCTATGTACCAAGAGACCCAGTACTTC
>TRBJ1-2|few|TRBV6-5|TRBD1
CASSSSNRGQGGYTF
TGTGCCAGCAGTTCCTCGAACAGGGGGCAGGGTGGCTACACCTTC
>TRBJ2-1|NA|TRBV7-2|TRBD2
CASSTGLAGFGEQFF
TGTGCCAGCAGCACGGGACTAGCGGGATTTGGTGAGCAGTTCTTC
>TRBJ2-5|NA|TRBV7-3|TRBD1
CASSLDRATETQYF
TGTGCCAGCAGCTTGGACAGGGCTACAGAGACCCAGTACTTC
>TRBJ2-6|few|TRBV5-1|NA
CASSTAGPRYSGANVLTF
TGCGCCAGCAGCACCGCAGGTCCGCGGTACTCTGGGGCCAACGTCCTGACTTTC
>TRBJ1-5|NA|TRBV30|TRBD1
CAWSPDRVSNQPQHF
TGTGCCTGGAGTCCCGACAGGGTAAGCAATCAGCCCCAGCATTTT
>TRBJ2-7|NA|TRBV2|TRBD1
CASTPGQGSYEQYF
TGTGCCAGCACCCCGGGACAGGGATCTTACGAGCAGTACTTC
>TRBJ2-3|NA|TRBV19|NA
CASSIGPLTDTQYF
TGTGCCAGTAGTATTGGCCCCCTCACAGATACGCAGTATTTT
>TRBJ2-5|NA|TRBV7-9|NA
CASSLQGARLYQETQYF
TGTGCCAGCAGCTTACAAGGGGCGCGTTTATACCAAGAGACCCAGTACTTC
>TRBJ2-1|NA|TRBV29-1|NA
CSVEDHANLQQFF
TGCAGCGTTGAAGATCACGCTAACCTCCAGCAGTTCTTC
>TRBJ1-6|NA|TRBV6-6|TRBD1
CAGGQGGSPLHF
TGTGCCGGAGGACAGGGAGGCTCACCCCTCCACTTT
>TRBJ2-2|few|TRBV5-1|NA
CASSLGGGELFF
TGCGCCAGCAGCTTGGGAGGCGGGGAGCTGTTTTTT